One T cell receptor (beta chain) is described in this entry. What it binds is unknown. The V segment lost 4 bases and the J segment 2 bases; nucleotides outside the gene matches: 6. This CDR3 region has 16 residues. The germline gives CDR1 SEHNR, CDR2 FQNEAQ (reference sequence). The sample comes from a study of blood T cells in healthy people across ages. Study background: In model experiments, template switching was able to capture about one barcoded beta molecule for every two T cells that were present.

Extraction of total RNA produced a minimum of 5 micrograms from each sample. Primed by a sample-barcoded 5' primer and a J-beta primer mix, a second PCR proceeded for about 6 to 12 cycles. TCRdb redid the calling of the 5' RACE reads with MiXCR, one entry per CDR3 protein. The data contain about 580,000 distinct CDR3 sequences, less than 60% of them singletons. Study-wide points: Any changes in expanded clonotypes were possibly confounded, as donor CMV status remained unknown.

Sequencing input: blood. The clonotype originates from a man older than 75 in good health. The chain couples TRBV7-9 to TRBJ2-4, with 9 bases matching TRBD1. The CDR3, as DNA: TGTGCCAGCAGCTCGACCGGGACAGGGCCCAAAAACATTCAGTACTTC. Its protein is CASSSTGTGPKNIQYF.